A single sample is the source of the 15 T cell receptor beta chains below, sequenced in a study of blood T cell repertoires in COVID-19. TCRdb's copy holds only in-frame clones and misses some; the assay was immunoSEQ multiplex PCR. The data contain roughly 400,000 clones, nearly 90% of them singletons. The sequencing input was PBMCs or T cells enriched from blood (not recorded which). The receptors were gathered from a woman in her 40s with acute COVID-19.

The table lists this clone with a few counts. V and J are TRBV24-1 and TRBJ2-2; possible D gene TRBD1, 5 bases. The CDR3 is made up of 13 amino acids. Per the germline V gene, CDR1 is KGHDR and CDR2 is SFDVKD. V lost 10 bases and J lost 3, with 11 bases in between. CDR3 region: CATGDRYTGELFF. The CDR3 DNA reads TGTGCCACAGGAGACAGATACACCGGGGAGCTGTTTTTT.

The J gene is TRBJ1-1, the V gene TRBV20-1; D remains unclear. The CDR3 runs to 14 residues. Trimming stripped 3 bases from V and 5 bases from J, with 16 bases between. Germline CDR1 and CDR2: DFQATT and SNEGSKA (reference sequence). The CDR3 bases are TGCAGTGCTAGTTCGACGGGAGGGAGGACTGAAGCTTTCTTT. Its translation: CSASSTGGRTEAFF.

In DNA form, the CDR3 reads TGTGCTAGTGCCCCCACAGCCCAAGAGACCCAGTACTTC. It translates to CASAPTAQETQYF. The genes are TRBV12-5 and TRBJ2-5; no definite D call. Germline CDR1 and CDR2: LGHNT and FRNRAP. The CDR3 contains 13 residues. V was shortened by 7 bases and J by 1 base, with 10 bases between the two germline ends.

This chain uses TRBV7-8 with TRBJ1-3; TRBD1 matches at 8 bases. The CDR3 runs to 18 residues. The V and J ends lost 4 bases and 1 base, in that order; junction bases with no gene match: 12. From germline, CDR1 is SGHVS and CDR2 FQNEAQ. The CDR3 region has the DNA TGTGCCAGCAGCTCCCCCACCACTGGGACAGGTTCTGGAAACACCATATATTTT. Amino acid sequence: CASSSPTTGTGSGNTIYF.

On this clone: The same CDR3 arises from other DNA sequences in this sample as well. V is TRBV19 and J is TRBJ1-2; 12 nucleotides match TRBD1. The CDR3 has 14 residues. The germline gives CDR1 LNHDA, CDR2 SQIVND (reference sequence). V gave up 5 bases and J gave up 4 bases; unmatched junction bases: 2. CDR3 nucleotides: TGTGCCAGTAGTCCGGGACAGGGGGCCTATGGCTACACCTTC. It is translated as CASSPGQGAYGYTF.

The chain employs TRBV5-1 and TRBJ1-2, with D uncertain. Trimming took 2 bases from V and 8 from J, leaving 10 bases between them. Germline V lookup: CDR1 SGHRS, CDR2 YFSETQ. The CDR3 contains 12 residues. The CDR3: CASSFSGEGYTF. In nucleotides, the CDR3 is TGCGCCAGCAGCTTTTCCGGGGAGGGCTACACCTTC.

V usage is TRBV30 and J usage is TRBJ2-6; D possibly corresponds to TRBD2 (5 bases). Germline V gene lookup returns CDR1 GTSNPN and CDR2 SVGIG (reference sequence). The CDR3 totals 14 residues. Between the trimmed V and J ends, which lost 3 bases and 2 bases, there was a span of 8 bases. This CDR3 reads CAWSRGTGANVLTF. The CDR3 coding sequence is TGTGCCTGGAGCCGAGGGACTGGGGCCAACGTCCTGACTTTC.

The chain combines TRBV7-9 with TRBJ1-1, with 9 nucleotides matching TRBD1. Losses at the gene ends were 5 bases for V and 1 base for J; bases not matched to a gene: 14. The germline gives CDR1 SEHNR, CDR2 FQNEAQ (reference sequence). This CDR3 has 18 residues. Here the CDR3 reads CASSGRTGDRPKNTEAFF. For the CDR3, the DNA is TGTGCCAGCAGCGGACGGACAGGGGACCGTCCAAAGAACACTGAAGCTTTCTTT.

The V and J genes are TRBV25-1 and TRBJ1-2; D is unclear. The germline gives CDR1 MGHDK, CDR2 SYGVNS. The CDR3 extends over 15 amino acids. Trimming took 2 bases from V and 8 from J, leaving 18 bases between them. CDR3 sequence reads: CASSEPGEPGGGYTF. The CDR3 nucleotides read TGTGCCAGCAGTGAACCCGGAGAACCGGGAGGGGGCTACACCTTC.

The chain carries TRBV4-1 and TRBJ2-5; D unclear. The CDR3 runs to 13 residues. V shed 1 base and J shed 5 bases, with 8 bases lying between them. Germline V lookup: CDR1 MGHRA, CDR2 YSYEKL. The DNA of the CDR3 is TGCGCCAGCAGCCAAGGTCCTCTGGAGACCCAGTACTTC. It is translated as CASSQGPLETQYF.

The chain links TRBV7-2 to TRBJ2-5, with 7 bases that match TRBD2. This CDR3 is built from 18 residues. V was clipped by 2 bases and J by 0 bases; unmatched bases: 12. Germline CDR1 and CDR2: SGHTA and FQGNSA. The DNA for the CDR3 is TGTGCCAGCAGCTTACGGGTTCCCCTAGCGGCGTACCAAGAGACCCAGTACTTC. The encoded protein is CASSLRVPLAAYQETQYF.

This chain connects TRBV2 to TRBJ2-3; 9 positions agree with TRBD2. Germline V CDR1 and CDR2: SNHLY, FYNNEI. V lost 8 bases, J lost 0 bases, and 3 bases stayed unmatched. This CDR3 contains 14 residues. CDR3 sequence reads: CASAGGTSTDTQYF. The CDR3 bases are TGTGCCAGCGCGGGGGGGACTAGCACAGATACGCAGTATTTT.

J is TRBJ2-5 and V is TRBV29-1; 7 nucleotides agree with TRBD1. V was pared by 7 bases and J by 4 bases, with 6 bases of the junction left unmatched. From germline, CDR1 is SQVTM and CDR2 ANQGSEA. The CDR3 is made up of 12 amino acids. The CDR3 region is CSGLTGLETQYF. CDR3 sequence (DNA): TGCAGCGGGCTGACAGGGTTAGAGACCCAGTACTTC. Full variable domain (outside the CDR3, taken from reference TRBV29-1 and TRBJ2-5): SAVISQKPSRDICQRGTSLTIQCQVDSQVTMMFWYRQQPGQSLTLIATANQGSEATYESGFVIDKFPISRPNLTFSTLTVSNMSPEDSSIYLCSGLTGLETQYFGPGTRLLVL.

V and J are TRBV5-1 and TRBJ2-5; tentatively, D is TRBD2 (5 bases). Germline CDR1 reads SGHRS; CDR2 reads YFSETQ. The CDR3 contains 14 residues. Trimming pared 0 bases from V and 4 bases from J, leaving 10 bases between. CDR3 in DNA: TGCGCCAGCAGCTTGGGCGGGTTTCGAGAGACCCAGTACTTC. Its translation: CASSLGGFRETQYF.

The chain uses TRBV7-9 and TRBJ2-6; perhaps TRBD1 as D (5 bases). CDR1 and CDR2 from the germline V gene are SEHNR and FQNEAQ (reference sequence). Trimming cost V 2 bases and J 1 base, with 6 bases left between them. The CDR3 has 15 amino acids. Here the CDR3 reads CASSLSGSGANVLTF. DNA for the CDR3: TGTGCCAGCAGCTTATCAGGGTCTGGGGCCAACGTCCTGACTTTC.